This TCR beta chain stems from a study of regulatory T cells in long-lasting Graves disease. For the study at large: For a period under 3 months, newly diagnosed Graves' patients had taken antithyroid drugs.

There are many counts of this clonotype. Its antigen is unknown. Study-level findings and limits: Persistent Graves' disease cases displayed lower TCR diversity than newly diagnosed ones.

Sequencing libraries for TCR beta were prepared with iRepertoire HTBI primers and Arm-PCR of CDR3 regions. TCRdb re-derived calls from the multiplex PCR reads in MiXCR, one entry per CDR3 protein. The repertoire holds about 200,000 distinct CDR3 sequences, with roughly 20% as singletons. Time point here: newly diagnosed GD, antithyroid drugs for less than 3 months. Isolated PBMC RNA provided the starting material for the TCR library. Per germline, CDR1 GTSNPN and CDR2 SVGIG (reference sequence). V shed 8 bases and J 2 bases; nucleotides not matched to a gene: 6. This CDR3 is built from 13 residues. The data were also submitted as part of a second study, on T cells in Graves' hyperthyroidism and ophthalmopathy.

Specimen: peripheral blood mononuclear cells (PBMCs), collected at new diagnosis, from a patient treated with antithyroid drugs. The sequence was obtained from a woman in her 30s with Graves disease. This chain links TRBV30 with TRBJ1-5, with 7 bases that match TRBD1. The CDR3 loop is CAQAQGGNQPQHF. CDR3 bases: TGTGCCCAAGCTCAGGGGGGCAATCAGCCCCAGCATTTT.